The clone carrying this T cell receptor (beta chain) was recorded once. V lost 2 bases, J lost 4 bases, and 5 bases stayed unmatched. Germline values: CDR1 MDHEN, CDR2 SYDVKM. The CDR3 consists of 15 residues. The assay was immunoSEQ multiplex PCR, and TCRdb's table has in-frame clones only and misses some. The sample includes approximately 52,000 clones, around 92% of them seen just once. This sample is drawn from a study of T cell changes during pregnancy in multiple sclerosis. The gene calls are TRBV28 and TRBJ2-7; 10 bases align to TRBD1. The material sequenced was CD4+ T cells from peripheral blood mononuclear cells, taken in the third trimester of pregnancy. The sequence was collected from a female donor with multiple sclerosis, enrolled in a pregnancy study. CDR3 nucleotides: TGTGCCAGCAGTTTAACCAGGGGACAGGGGTACGAGCAGTACTTC. Its protein product is CASSLTRGQGYEQYF.